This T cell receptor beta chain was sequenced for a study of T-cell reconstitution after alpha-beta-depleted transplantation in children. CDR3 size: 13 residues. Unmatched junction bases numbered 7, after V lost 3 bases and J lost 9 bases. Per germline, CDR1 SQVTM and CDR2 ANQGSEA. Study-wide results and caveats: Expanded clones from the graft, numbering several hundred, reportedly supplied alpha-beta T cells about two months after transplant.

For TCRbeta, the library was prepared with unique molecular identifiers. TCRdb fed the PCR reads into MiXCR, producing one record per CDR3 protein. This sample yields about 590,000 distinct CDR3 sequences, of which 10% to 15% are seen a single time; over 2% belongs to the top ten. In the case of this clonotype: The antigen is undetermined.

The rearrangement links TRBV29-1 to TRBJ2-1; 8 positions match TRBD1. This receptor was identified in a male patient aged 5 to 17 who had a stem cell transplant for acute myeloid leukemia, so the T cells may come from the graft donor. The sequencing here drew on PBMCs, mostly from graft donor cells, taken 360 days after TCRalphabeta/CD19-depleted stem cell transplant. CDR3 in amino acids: CSVDITGGGEQFF. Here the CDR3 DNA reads TGCAGCGTTGATATTACAGGGGGAGGTGAGCAGTTCTTC.